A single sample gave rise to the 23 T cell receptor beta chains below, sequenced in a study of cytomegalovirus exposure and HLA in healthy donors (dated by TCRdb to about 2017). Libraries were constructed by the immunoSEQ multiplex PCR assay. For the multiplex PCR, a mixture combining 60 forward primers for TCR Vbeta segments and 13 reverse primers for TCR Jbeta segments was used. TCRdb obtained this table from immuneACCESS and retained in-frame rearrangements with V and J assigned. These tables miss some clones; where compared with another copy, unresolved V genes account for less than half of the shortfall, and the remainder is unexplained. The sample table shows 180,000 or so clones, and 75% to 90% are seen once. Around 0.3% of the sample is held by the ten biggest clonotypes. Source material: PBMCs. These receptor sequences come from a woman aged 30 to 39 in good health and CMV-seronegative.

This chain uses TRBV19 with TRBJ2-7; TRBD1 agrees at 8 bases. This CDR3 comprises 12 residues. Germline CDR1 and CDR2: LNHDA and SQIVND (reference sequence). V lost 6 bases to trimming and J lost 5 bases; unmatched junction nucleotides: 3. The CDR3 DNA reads TGTGCCAGTAGGGGACAGGTAGACGAGCAGTACTTC. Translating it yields CASRGQVDEQYF.

CDR3 protein: CASSEFGYEQYF. The CDR3 nucleotides are TGTGCCAGCAGTGAATTCGGCTACGAGCAGTACTTC. The genes are TRBV25-1 and TRBJ2-7; D not resolved. The germline V gene has CDR1 MGHDK and CDR2 SYGVNS. This CDR3 is 12 amino acids long. V was cut by 1 base and J by 3 bases, with 4 bases left in between.

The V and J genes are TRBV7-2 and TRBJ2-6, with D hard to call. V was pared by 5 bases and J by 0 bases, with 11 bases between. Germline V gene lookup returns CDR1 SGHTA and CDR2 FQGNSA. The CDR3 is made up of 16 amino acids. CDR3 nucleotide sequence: TGTGCCAGCAGCCCGCGACACCGCTCTGGGGCCAACGTCCTGACTTTC. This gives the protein CASSPRHRSGANVLTF.

CDR3 region: CSVQGNTEAFF. For the CDR3, the DNA is TGCAGCGTACAGGGGAACACTGAAGCTTTCTTT. The V and J genes are TRBV29-1 and TRBJ1-1, with D possibly TRBD1 on 6 matching bases. V shed 6 bases and J shed 1 base, with 6 bases lying between them. Per the germline V gene, CDR1 is SQVTM and CDR2 is ANQGSEA. The CDR3 sequence is 11 residues long.

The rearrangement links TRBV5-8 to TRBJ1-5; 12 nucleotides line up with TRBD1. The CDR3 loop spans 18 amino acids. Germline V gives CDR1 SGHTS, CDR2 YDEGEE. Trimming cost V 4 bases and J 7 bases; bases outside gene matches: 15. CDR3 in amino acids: CASSLHDRDRGRGQPQHF. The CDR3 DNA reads TGTGCCAGCAGCCTACACGACCGGGACAGGGGGCGCGGGCAGCCCCAGCATTTT.

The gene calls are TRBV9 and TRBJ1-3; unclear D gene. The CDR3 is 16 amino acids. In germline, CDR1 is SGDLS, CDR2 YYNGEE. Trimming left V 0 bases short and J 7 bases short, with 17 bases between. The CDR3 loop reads CASSVDALAGGNTIYF. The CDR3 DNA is TGTGCCAGCAGCGTAGATGCCCTTGCAGGCGGGAACACCATATATTTT.

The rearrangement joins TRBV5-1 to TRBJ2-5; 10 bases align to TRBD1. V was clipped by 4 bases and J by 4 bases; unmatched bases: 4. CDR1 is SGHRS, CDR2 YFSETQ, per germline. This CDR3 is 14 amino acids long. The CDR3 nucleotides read TGCGCCAGCAGCGTCCGGGACAGGGGAGAGACCCAGTACTTC. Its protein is CASSVRDRGETQYF.

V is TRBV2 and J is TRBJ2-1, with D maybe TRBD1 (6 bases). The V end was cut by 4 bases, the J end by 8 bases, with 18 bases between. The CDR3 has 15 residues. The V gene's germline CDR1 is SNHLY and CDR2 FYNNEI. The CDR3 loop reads CASSGGPKGGDEQFF. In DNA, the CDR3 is TGTGCCAGCAGTGGCGGGCCTAAAGGGGGTGATGAGCAGTTCTTC.

The CDR3 DNA reads as TGTGCCAGCAGTTATGGGACTAGCAGCTACAATGAGCAGTTCTTC. Amino acid sequence: CASSYGTSSYNEQFF. V is TRBV7-2 and J is TRBJ2-1, with 9 nucleotides matching TRBD2. This CDR3 spans 15 amino acids. Per the germline V gene, CDR1 is SGHTA and CDR2 is FQGNSA. V lost 6 bases to trimming and J lost 3 bases; unmatched junction nucleotides: 6.

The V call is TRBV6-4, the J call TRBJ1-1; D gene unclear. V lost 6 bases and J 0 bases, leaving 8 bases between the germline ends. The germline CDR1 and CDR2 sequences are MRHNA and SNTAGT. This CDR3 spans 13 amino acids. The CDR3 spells CASSTELNTEAFF. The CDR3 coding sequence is TGTGCCAGCAGCACCGAGCTGAACACTGAAGCTTTCTTT.

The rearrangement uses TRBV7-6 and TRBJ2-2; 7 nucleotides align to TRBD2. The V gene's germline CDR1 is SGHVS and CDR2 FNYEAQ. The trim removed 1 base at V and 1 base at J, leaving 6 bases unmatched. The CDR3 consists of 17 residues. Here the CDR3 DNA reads TGTGCCAGCAGCTTAGGGAGGAGCGGGGAGAACACCGGGGAGCTGTTTTTT. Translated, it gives CASSLGRSGENTGELFF.

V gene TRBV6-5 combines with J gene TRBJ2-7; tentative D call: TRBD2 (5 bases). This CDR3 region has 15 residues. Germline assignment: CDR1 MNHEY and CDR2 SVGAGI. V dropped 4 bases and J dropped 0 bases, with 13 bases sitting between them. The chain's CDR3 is CASSWTRESSYEQYF. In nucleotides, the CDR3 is TGTGCCAGCAGTTGGACCCGGGAAAGCTCCTACGAGCAGTACTTC.

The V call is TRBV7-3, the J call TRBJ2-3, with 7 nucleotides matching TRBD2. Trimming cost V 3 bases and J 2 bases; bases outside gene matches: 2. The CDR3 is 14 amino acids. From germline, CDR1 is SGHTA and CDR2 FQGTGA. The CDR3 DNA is TGTGCCAGCAGCTTCGCGGGAGTCACAGATACGCAGTATTTT. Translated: CASSFAGVTDTQYF.

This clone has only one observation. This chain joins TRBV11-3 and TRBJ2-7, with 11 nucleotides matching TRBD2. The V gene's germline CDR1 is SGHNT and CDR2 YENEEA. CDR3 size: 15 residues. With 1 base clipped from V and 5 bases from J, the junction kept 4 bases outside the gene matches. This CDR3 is CASSLGTSGSDEQYF. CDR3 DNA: TGTGCCAGCAGCTTAGGAACTAGCGGGAGCGACGAGCAGTACTTC.

In DNA form, the CDR3 reads TGTGCCAGCAGGAGGATTACCCTAGCGGCCAACAATGAGCAGTTCTTC. The encoded protein is CASRRITLAANNEQFF. The gene calls are TRBV6-6 and TRBJ2-1, with TRBD2 identical over 7 bases. J was trimmed by 5 bases and V by 6 bases; bases with no gene match: 13. The germline CDR1 and CDR2 sequences are MNHNY and SVGAGI (reference sequence). CDR3 length equals 16 residues.

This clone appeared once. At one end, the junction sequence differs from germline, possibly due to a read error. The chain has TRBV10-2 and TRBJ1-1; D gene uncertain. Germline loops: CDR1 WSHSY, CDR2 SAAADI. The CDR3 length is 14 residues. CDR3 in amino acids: CASRDVSGKTEAFF. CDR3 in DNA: TGCGCCAGCCGTGATGTATCGGGGAAGACTGAAGCTTTCTTT.

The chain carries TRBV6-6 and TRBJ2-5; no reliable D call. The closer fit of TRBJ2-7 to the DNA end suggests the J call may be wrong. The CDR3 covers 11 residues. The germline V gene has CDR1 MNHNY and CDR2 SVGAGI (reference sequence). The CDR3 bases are TGTGCCAGCAGTGGCGACACCGAGCAGTACTTC. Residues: CASSGDTEQYF.

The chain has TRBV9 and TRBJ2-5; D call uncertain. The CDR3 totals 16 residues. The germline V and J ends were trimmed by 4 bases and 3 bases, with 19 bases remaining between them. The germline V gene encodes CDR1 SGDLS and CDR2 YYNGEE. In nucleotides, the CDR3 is TGTGCCAGCAGCCAGAGCGCGCAGCCCGTCGAAGAGACCCAGTACTTC. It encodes CASSQSAQPVEETQYF.

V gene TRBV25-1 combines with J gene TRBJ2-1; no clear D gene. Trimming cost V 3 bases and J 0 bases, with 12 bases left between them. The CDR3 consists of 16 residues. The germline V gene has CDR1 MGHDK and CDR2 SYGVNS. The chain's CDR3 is CASSDLELSSYNEQFF. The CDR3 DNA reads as TGTGCCAGCAGTGATTTGGAGCTAAGCTCCTACAATGAGCAGTTCTTC.

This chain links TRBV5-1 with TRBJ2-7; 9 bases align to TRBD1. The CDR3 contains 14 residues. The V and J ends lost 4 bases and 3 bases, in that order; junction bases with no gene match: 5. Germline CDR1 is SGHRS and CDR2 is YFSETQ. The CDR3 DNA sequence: TGCGCCAGCAGCCCACAGGGACAGGGCTACGAGCAGTACTTC. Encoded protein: CASSPQGQGYEQYF. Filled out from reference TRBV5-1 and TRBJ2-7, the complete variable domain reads KAGVTQTPRYLIKTRGQQVTLSCSPISGHRSVSWYQQTPGQGLQFLFEYFSETQRNKGNFPGRFSGRQFSNSRSEMNVSTLELGDSALYLCASSPQGQGYEQYFGPGTRLTVT.

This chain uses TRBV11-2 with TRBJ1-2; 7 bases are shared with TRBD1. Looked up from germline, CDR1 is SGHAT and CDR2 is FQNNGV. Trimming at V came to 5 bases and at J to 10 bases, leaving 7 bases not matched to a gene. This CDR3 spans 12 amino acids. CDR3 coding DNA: TGTGCCAGCAGCACAACAGGGGATGTCTACACCTTC. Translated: CASSTTGDVYTF.

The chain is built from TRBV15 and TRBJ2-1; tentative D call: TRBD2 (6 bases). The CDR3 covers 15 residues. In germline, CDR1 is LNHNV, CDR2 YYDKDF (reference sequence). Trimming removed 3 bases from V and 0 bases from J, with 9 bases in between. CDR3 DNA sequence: TGTGCCACCAGCAGCCTCGGGGGCTCCTACAATGAGCAGTTCTTC. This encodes CATSSLGGSYNEQFF.

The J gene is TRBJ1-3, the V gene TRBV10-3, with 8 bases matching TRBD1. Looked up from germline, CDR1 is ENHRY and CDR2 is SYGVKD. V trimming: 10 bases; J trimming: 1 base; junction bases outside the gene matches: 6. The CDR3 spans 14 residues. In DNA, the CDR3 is TGTGCCACCCTGGACAGGGAGTCTGGAAACACCATATATTTT. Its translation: CATLDRESGNTIYF.